These T cell receptor beta chains were read from a single sample in a study of technical replicates of blood from a handful of donors. TCRdb's copy holds only in-frame clones and misses some; the assay was immunoSEQ multiplex PCR. Among 55,000 to 85,000 clones listed, roughly 96% were seen once. Sequenced material: T cells isolated from PBMCs. The receptors originated from a human donor in good health. Each CDR3 is given with its conserved first and last residue. A D gene is named only where the DNA matches it firmly. The size field is filled for only some rows; it gives once, few, many or a size class.

clone_size,v_call,cdr3_length,j_call,d_call,cdr3_aa,cdr3_nt
NA,TRBV6-4,15,TRBJ2-5,NA,CASSEGPGVEETQYF,TGTGCCAGCAGTGAGGGGCCAGGGGTGGAAGAGACCCAGTACTTC
NA,TRBV2,14,TRBJ2-1,TRBD2,CASMSSGGYNEQFF,TGTGCCAGCATGTCTAGCGGGGGGTACAATGAGCAGTTCTTC
NA,TRBV28,15,TRBJ2-7,NA,CASSRRVGVVSEQYF,TGTGCCAGCAGTCGGAGGGTAGGTGTGGTCTCCGAGCAGTACTTC
NA,TRBV5-1,14,TRBJ1-1,TRBD1,CASSLTGVNTEAFF,TGCGCCAGCAGTTTGACAGGGGTGAACACTGAAGCTTTCTTT
NA,TRBV28,14,TRBJ1-2,TRBD1,CASSSGGQGPSCTF,TGTGCCAGCAGTTCCGGGGGACAGGGCCCCTCTTGCACCTTC
NA,TRBV20-1,11,TRBJ1-2,NA,CSATDSHGYTF,TGCAGTGCTACGGACAGTCACGGCTACACCTTC
NA,TRBV10-3,14,TRBJ1-6,TRBD1,CAISEDRAPSPLHF,TGTGCCATCAGTGAGGACAGGGCTCCCTCACCCCTCCACTTT
NA,TRBV11-2,16,TRBJ2-1,TRBD2,CASSLASGGAYNEQFF,TGTGCCAGCAGCTTAGCTAGCGGGGGTGCCTACAATGAGCAGTTCTTC
NA,TRBV4-1,14,TRBJ2-1,TRBD2,CASRNLAGYNEQFF,TGCGCCAGCAGAAACCTAGCGGGGTACAATGAGCAGTTCTTC
NA,TRBV20-1,11,TRBJ1-2,NA,CSATGEYGYTF,TGCAGTGCTACAGGGGAGTATGGCTACACCTTC
NA,TRBV25-1,14,TRBJ2-1,TRBD1,CASRGQGAYNEQFF,TGTGCCAGCAGGGGGCAGGGGGCTTACAATGAGCAGTTCTTC
NA,TRBV5-1,19,TRBJ2-3,TRBD2,CASSLDGLAGGRATDTQYF,TGCGCCAGCAGCTTGGACGGACTAGCGGGAGGGAGGGCCACAGATACGCAGTATTTT
NA,TRBV7-9,14,TRBJ2-7,TRBD2,CASSQGLAGGEQYF,TGTGCCAGCAGCCAAGGGCTAGCGGGGGGAGAGCAGTACTTC
NA,TRBV6-1,18,TRBJ2-4,NA,CASSEPLVQLLAKNIQYF,TGTGCCAGCAGTGAACCCCTGGTGCAGTTGCTAGCCAAAAACATTCAGTACTTC
NA,TRBV13,14,TRBJ1-6,TRBD1,CASSFGQGSSPLHF,TGTGCCAGCAGCTTCGGACAGGGGAGTTCACCCCTCCACTTT
NA,TRBV29-1,15,TRBJ1-1,NA,CSVGFGGRMNTEAFF,TGCAGCGTTGGCTTCGGGGGGCGGATGAACACTGAAGCTTTCTTT
NA,TRBV28,15,TRBJ2-1,TRBD2,CASSLFAGASYEQFF,TGTGCCAGCAGTTTATTCGCGGGAGCTTCTTATGAGCAGTTCTTC
NA,TRBV11-3,14,TRBJ2-3,NA,CASSLDFRGDTQYF,TGTGCCAGCAGCTTAGATTTTCGAGGAGATACGCAGTATTTT
NA,TRBV7-2,14,TRBJ2-1,NA,CASSTQGRNNEQFF,TGTGCCAGCAGCACCCAGGGCAGGAATAATGAGCAGTTCTTC
NA,TRBV28,13,TRBJ1-4,NA,CASSPGDREKLFF,TGTGCCAGCAGTCCCGGTGACAGAGAAAAACTGTTTTTT
few,TRBV30,15,TRBJ1-2,TRBD1,CAWRRTGRSNYGYTF,TGTGCCTGGAGACGGACAGGGAGATCCAACTATGGCTACACCTTC
NA,TRBV9,14,TRBJ1-2,TRBD1,CASSVVEGALGYTF,TGTGCCAGCAGCGTAGTCGAGGGGGCGCTTGGCTACACCTTC
NA,TRBV12-5,17,TRBJ2-1,TRBD2,CASGFIRGGFSYNEQFF,TGTGCTAGTGGTTTCATCCGGGGGGGCTTTAGTTACAATGAGCAGTTCTTC
NA,TRBV28,16,TRBJ1-3,TRBD1,CASSPWTGGSGNTIYF,TGTGCCAGCAGTCCCTGGACAGGGGGATCTGGAAACACCATATATTTT
NA,TRBV7-9,11,TRBJ1-2,NA,CASSLGGGPAF,TGTGCCAGCAGCTTAGGGGGGGGACCCGCCTTC
NA,TRBV6-5,13,TRBJ2-5,NA,CASSGHGPETQYF,TGTGCCAGCAGTGGACATGGCCCAGAGACCCAGTACTTC
NA,TRBV7-3,16,TRBJ2-2,TRBD1,CASSYSGTANTGELFF,TGTGCCAGCAGCTACTCCGGGACAGCGAACACCGGGGAGCTGTTTTTT
NA,TRBV2,14,TRBJ2-7,NA,CASRGAESSYEQYF,TGTGCCAGCCGGGGGGCGGAGAGCTCCTACGAGCAGTACTTC
NA,TRBV5-1,14,TRBJ1-2,NA,CASSWDHGGDGYTF,TGCGCCAGCAGCTGGGATCACGGAGGGGATGGCTACACCTTC
NA,TRBV27,15,TRBJ2-7,TRBD1,CASSADRGKTYEQYF,TGTGCCAGCAGTGCCGACAGGGGGAAAACCTACGAGCAGTACTTC
NA,TRBV18,15,TRBJ2-5,NA,CASSPTPARQETQYF,TGTGCCAGCTCACCAACACCCGCCAGACAAGAGACCCAGTACTTC
NA,TRBV4-1,15,TRBJ1-5,TRBD1,CASSQTGGSNQPQHF,TGCGCCAGCAGCCAGACAGGGGGCTCGAATCAGCCCCAGCATTTT
NA,TRBV6-5,16,TRBJ1-1,NA,CASSYSQGGIHTEAFF,TGTGCCAGCAGTTACTCGCAGGGTGGTATTCACACTGAAGCTTTCTTT
NA,TRBV7-9,19,TRBJ1-4,TRBD1,CASSLLARGGAATNEKLFF,TGTGCCAGCAGCTTATTAGCACGAGGGGGCGCGGCAACTAATGAAAAACTGTTTTTT
NA,TRBV10-3,13,TRBJ2-5,TRBD2,CAISGSGMETQYF,TGTGCCATCAGTGGAAGCGGGATGGAGACCCAGTACTTC
once,TRBV10-3,14,TRBJ2-3,NA,CAILGGQSTDTQYF,TGTGCCATCCTAGGAGGGCAGAGCACAGATACGCAGTATTTT
NA,TRBV1,22,TRBJ2-3,NA,CTSSQGGRRGRVAGPGPDTQYF,TGCACCAGCAGCCAAGGGGGTCGGCGGGGGAGGGTAGCGGGACCAGGACCAGATACGCAGTATTTT
NA,TRBV27,15,TRBJ2-1,TRBD1,CASSSGTGAYNEQFF,TGTGCCAGCAGTTCCGGGACAGGGGCATACAATGAGCAGTTCTTC
NA,TRBV7-9,15,TRBJ2-3,NA,CASSLNPRSTDTQYF,TGTGCCAGCAGCTTAAATCCTCGGAGCACAGATACGCAGTATTTT
NA,TRBV10-2,14,TRBJ2-2,NA,CASSVQTYTGELFF,TGCGCCAGCAGTGTACAGACCTACACCGGGGAGCTGTTTTTT
NA,TRBV6-1,15,TRBJ1-1,TRBD1,CASSEENRGRGEAFF,TGTGCCAGCAGTGAAGAGAACAGGGGGCGAGGTGAAGCTTTCTTT
NA,TRBV7-9,17,TRBJ2-3,NA,CASSYEPAPRLADTQYF,TGTGCCAGCAGCTACGAACCGGCACCTCGTCTAGCAGATACGCAGTATTTT
NA,TRBV6-5,14,TRBJ2-7,NA,CASRTSNSQYEQYF,TGTGCCAGCAGAACCTCTAATAGTCAATACGAGCAGTACTTC
NA,TRBV25-1,17,TRBJ1-2,NA,CASSDTQGGARSYGYTF,TGTGCCAGCAGTGATACACAAGGTGGGGCTAGGAGCTATGGCTACACCTTC
NA,TRBV4-2,15,TRBJ1-5,NA,CASSQGWASNQPQHF,TGTGCCAGCAGCCAAGGTTGGGCTAGCAATCAGCCCCAGCATTTT
NA,TRBV6-1,14,TRBJ2-1,TRBD1,CASMHPGTGNEQFF,TGTGCCAGCATGCATCCCGGGACAGGGAATGAGCAGTTCTTC
NA,TRBV2,14,TRBJ1-2,TRBD1,CASSQGILNYGYTF,TGTGCCAGCTCACAGGGGATCTTGAACTATGGCTACACCTTC
NA,TRBV6-5,14,TRBJ1-1,NA,CASSQGRWNTEAFF,TGTGCCAGCAGTCAGGGGCGATGGAACACTGAAGCTTTCTTT
NA,TRBV2,13,TRBJ1-1,NA,CASSESLWYEAFF,TGTGCCAGCAGTGAAAGCTTGTGGTATGAAGCTTTCTTT
once,TRBV6-1,12,TRBJ1-1,NA,CANDESASGAFF,TGTGCCAACGATGAGTCGGCGTCGGGGGCTTTCTTT
once,TRBV19,15,TRBJ1-5,TRBD1,CASNTGGYSNQPQHF,TGTGCCAGTAACACAGGGGGGTATAGCAATCAGCCCCAGCATTTT
NA,TRBV7-2,15,TRBJ2-2,TRBD2,CASIGLATNTGELFF,TGTGCCAGTATCGGACTAGCGACGAACACCGGGGAGCTGTTTTTT
NA,TRBV2,15,TRBJ1-2,NA,CASTRLQGPWDGYTF,TGTGCCAGCACGCGACTACAGGGTCCTTGGGATGGCTACACCTTC
NA,TRBV28,14,TRBJ1-2,TRBD1,CASSLATGQGAYTF,TGTGCCAGCAGTTTAGCCACAGGACAGGGTGCCTACACCTTC
NA,TRBV5-1,18,TRBJ2-2,TRBD2,CASSLPLLAGANTGELFF,TGCGCCAGCAGCTTGCCCCTTCTAGCGGGGGCCAACACCGGGGAGCTGTTTTTT
NA,TRBV25-1,14,TRBJ1-4,NA,CASSESGINEKLFF,TGTGCCAGCAGTGAATCGGGGATTAATGAAAAACTGTTTTTT
NA,TRBV7-9,16,TRBJ2-1,TRBD2,CASSSAASGSYNEQFF,TGTGCCAGCAGCTCGGCGGCTAGCGGTTCCTACAATGAGCAGTTCTTC
NA,TRBV4-1,20,TRBJ2-1,TRBD2,CASSQVGLAGGRSSYNEQFF,TGCGCCAGCAGCCAAGTGGGACTAGCGGGGGGCCGAAGCTCCTACAATGAGCAGTTCTTC
NA,TRBV5-6,15,TRBJ2-3,TRBD1,CASSLTGARTDTQYF,TGTGCCAGCAGCTTGACAGGGGCGCGGACAGATACGCAGTATTTT